This passage covers 9 T cell receptor beta chains from one sample sequenced in a study of blood T cells in healthy people across ages. Primed by a sample-barcoded 5' primer and a J-beta primer mix, a second PCR proceeded for 7 to 11 cycles. TCRdb analysed the 5' RACE reads with MiXCR anew, one entry per CDR3 protein. The profile shows around 870,000 distinct CDR3 sequences, less than 35% of them singletons. The sequenced sample consisted of blood. Receptors were obtained from a woman at least 80 years old in good health.

V gene TRBV11-3 combines with J gene TRBJ2-1; TRBD2 aligns across 8 bases. J was trimmed by 2 bases and V by 4 bases; bases with no gene match: 10. This CDR3 has 17 residues. CDR1 SGHNT and CDR2 YENEEA come from the germline V gene. The CDR3 sequence: CASSSPATSVAYNEQFF. The DNA for the CDR3 is TGTGCCAGCAGCTCACCTGCGACTAGCGTAGCCTACAATGAGCAGTTCTTC.

The chain couples TRBV6-2 or TRBV6-3 to TRBJ1-1; D perhaps matches TRBD1 (6 bases). Trimming left V 3 bases short and J 2 bases short, with 19 bases between. Germline V gene sequence: CDR1 MNHEY, CDR2 SVGEGT. This CDR3 contains 17 residues. CDR3 residues: CASSYPVPTGPNTEAFF. DNA of the CDR3: TGTGCCAGCAGTTATCCAGTGCCGACAGGACCTAACACTGAAGCTTTCTTT.

The V gene is TRBV28, the J gene TRBJ1-2; 7 bases fit TRBD1. V lost 5 bases to trimming and J lost 7 bases; unmatched junction nucleotides: 13. CDR1 MDHEN and CDR2 SYDVKM come from the germline V gene. The length of the CDR3 is 15 residues. As DNA, the CDR3 is TGTGCCAGCAGTATGGTCACAGGGGTTAAAGGTGGCTACACCTTC. Its protein is CASSMVTGVKGGYTF.

This clonotype was counted many times. The rearrangement links TRBV7-2 to TRBJ1-2; 9 positions match TRBD1. The CDR3 covers 15 residues. V gave up 2 bases and J gave up 3 bases; unmatched junction bases: 4. Germline assignment: CDR1 SGHTA and CDR2 FQGNSA. This CDR3 is CASSLLRTGDYGYTF. The CDR3 nucleotides are TGTGCCAGCAGCTTACTACGGACAGGGGACTATGGCTACACCTTC.

This clonotype was recorded at least ten times. The chain joins TRBV7-9 to TRBJ2-3; unclear D gene. Trimming left V 8 bases short and J 1 base short, with 7 bases between. The CDR3 covers 12 residues. The V gene's germline CDR1 is SEHNR and CDR2 FQNEAQ (reference sequence). The CDR3 DNA reads as TGTGCCAGCGGCACAGGCACAGATACGCAGTATTTT. Residues: CASGTGTDTQYF.

The rearrangement joins TRBV7-7 to TRBJ2-1, with 8 bases fitting TRBD1. Germline V CDR1 and CDR2: SSHAT, FNYEAQ (reference sequence). The CDR3 is made up of 15 amino acids. V was pared by 6 bases and J by 7 bases, with 11 bases of the junction left unmatched. CDR3 nucleotide sequence: TGTGCCAGCAGTACGGGCAGGGGGCTTCGTAATGAGCAGTTCTTC. It codes for CASSTGRGLRNEQFF.

The chain couples TRBV2 to TRBJ2-7; the match to TRBD2 covers 9 bases. Germline CDR1 SNHLY, CDR2 FYNNEI. CDR3 size: 14 residues. The V and J ends lost 11 bases and 2 bases, in that order; junction bases with no gene match: 10. CDR3 protein: CAAKGSGSAYEQYF. As DNA, the CDR3 is TGTGCCGCGAAGGGTAGCGGGAGTGCCTACGAGCAGTACTTC.

The sample holds many counts of this clonotype. The J gene is TRBJ1-4, the V gene TRBV4-3; D not certain. The V end was cut by 4 bases, the J end by 8 bases, with 8 bases between. Germline assignment: CDR1 LGHNA and CDR2 YSLEER. The CDR3 is 12 amino acids. Here the CDR3 DNA reads TGCGCCAGCAGCCCCTCTAGGGAAAAACTGTTTTTT. This codes for CASSPSREKLFF.

This clonotype was counted between two and nine times. The rearrangement links TRBV6-1 to TRBJ2-5; weak D call: TRBD2 (7 bases). V dropped 4 bases and J dropped 3 bases, with 15 bases sitting between them. There are 15 residues in the CDR3. Germline values: CDR1 MNHNS, CDR2 SASEGT. The CDR3 DNA reads as TGTGCCAGCAGTGGAGGGGGGGCCGCGGAAGAGACCCAGTACTTC. Protein sequence: CASSGGGAAEETQYF.